This T cell receptor (beta chain) was obtained from a study of CD8 T cells in Susac syndrome. Points on this clonotype: Its antigen is undetermined.

V trimming: 2 bases; J trimming: 0 bases; junction bases outside the gene matches: 1. The CDR3 is 15 amino acids. CDR1 SGHNT and CDR2 YYREEE come from the germline V gene (reference sequence). General study points: The total CD8+ repertoires yielded 15 to 20 Susac-specific public clones and the CD8+ TEMRA repertoires yielded 5 or 6.

Reverse transcription of roughly 0.5 to 1 ug RNA was carried out with random hexamers. TCRdb analysed the immunoSEQ multiplex PCR reads with MiXCR anew, one entry per CDR3 protein. The data contain tens of thousands of distinct CDR3 sequences, 80% to 95% of them singletons. Sequencing of TCR beta was performed on blood CD8+ and CD4+ T cells. TEMRA cells were FACS-enriched and CD8+ and CD4+ T cells negatively isolated. The specimen sequenced was CD8+ T cells from PBMCs. The chain links TRBV5-4 to TRBJ1-3, with 8 bases aligning to TRBD1. This receptor was identified in a human donor with Susac syndrome. Here the CDR3 DNA reads TGTGCCAGCAGCTTACAGGGGGGCTCTGGAAACACCATATATTTT. Amino acid sequence: CASSLQGGSGNTIYF.